Below are 18 T cell receptor beta chains sequenced from a single sample in a study of blood T cell repertoires in COVID-19. Using immunoSEQ multiplex PCR, the repertoire was profiled, and TCRdb retains in-frame clones only, with some absent. This sample has 300,000 to 400,000 clones; over 75% occur once, and the top ten carry approximately 0.96%. Input material: PBMCs or T cells enriched from blood (not recorded which). Receptors originate from a woman aged 25 to 45 with acute COVID-19.

This chain joins TRBV19 and TRBJ2-3, with D unclear. Trimming stripped 3 bases from V and 3 bases from J, with 10 bases between. Per germline, CDR1 LNHDA and CDR2 SQIVND (reference sequence). There are 14 residues in the CDR3. The chain's CDR3 is CASSMGSRTDTQYF. CDR3 in DNA: TGTGCCAGTAGTATGGGCAGCAGAACAGATACGCAGTATTTT.

The sample holds one count of this clone. The chain combines TRBV10-2 with TRBJ2-1; D is unclear. V lost 2 bases to trimming and J lost 0 bases, with 5 bases between them. Germline loops: CDR1 WSHSY, CDR2 SAAADI. The CDR3 has 14 amino acids. CDR3 protein: CASSEASSYNEQFF. CDR3 in DNA: TGCGCCAGCAGTGAGGCGAGCTCCTACAATGAGCAGTTCTTC.

CDR3 bases: TGTGCCAGCAGCTTAGCTCGAAACGGCGAGCAGTACTTC. Amino acids: CASSLARNGEQYF. This chain joins TRBV7-3 and TRBJ2-7; D gene unclear. The CDR3 loop spans 13 amino acids. CDR1 is SGHTA and CDR2 is FQGTGA in the germline V gene. V lost 2 bases to trimming and J lost 6 bases, with 11 bases between them.

The J gene is TRBJ1-5, the V gene TRBV2; D gene ambiguous. Between the trimmed V and J ends, which lost 6 bases and 7 bases, there was a span of 16 bases. The CDR3 runs to 14 residues. Germline lookup yields CDR1 SNHLY and CDR2 FYNNEI. The CDR3 DNA sequence: TGTGCCAGCAGCGGAGGATTTTCTGCGCAGCCCCAGCATTTT. Protein: CASSGGFSAQPQHF. Combining the CDR3 with reference TRBV2 and TRBJ1-5 gives the whole variable domain EPEVTQTPSHQVTQMGQEVILRCVPISNHLYFYWYRQILGQKVEFLVSFYNNEISEKSEIFDDQFSVERPDGSNFTLKIRSTKLEDSAMYFCASSGGFSAQPQHFGDGTRLSIL.

This clone was counted a few times. The chain carries TRBV30 and TRBJ1-4; 7 positions match TRBD1. The CDR3 is made up of 15 amino acids. CDR1 GTSNPN and CDR2 SVGIG come from the germline V gene (reference sequence). Trimming cost V 5 bases and J 9 bases; bases outside gene matches: 15. The CDR3 sequence: CAWSPGQAQGKKLFF. The CDR3 DNA follows: TGTGCCTGGTCCCCCGGACAGGCCCAGGGAAAAAAACTGTTTTTT. The complete variable domain, with remaining parts taken from reference TRBV30 and TRBJ1-4, reads SQTIHQWPATLVQPVGSPLSLECTVEGTSNPNLYWYRQAAGRGLQLLFYSVGIGQISSEVPQNLSASRPQDRQFILSSKKLLLSDSGFYLCAWSPGQAQGKKLFFGSGTQLSVL.

V and J are TRBV10-3 and TRBJ2-7, with TRBD1 identical over 7 bases. From germline, CDR1 is ENHRY and CDR2 SYGVKD. V was clipped by 11 bases and J by 3 bases; unmatched bases: 7. The CDR3 runs 12 residues. In DNA, the CDR3 is TGTGCCTACGGGACAGATCGCTACGAGCAGTACTTC. Amino acids: CAYGTDRYEQYF.

V gene TRBV19 combines with J gene TRBJ2-7, with D possibly being TRBD1 (5 bases). The CDR3 is 15 residues long. Trimming removed 3 bases from V and 0 bases from J, with 12 bases in between. CDR1 and CDR2 from the germline V gene are LNHDA and SQIVND (reference sequence). CDR3: CASSMGRASSYEQYF. Written as DNA, the CDR3 is TGTGCCAGTAGTATGGGCAGGGCGAGCTCCTACGAGCAGTACTTC.

V usage is TRBV5-1 and J usage is TRBJ2-7, with D possibly TRBD1 on 6 matching bases. Trimming left V 4 bases short and J 2 bases short, with 22 bases between. Per germline, CDR1 SGHRS and CDR2 YFSETQ. This CDR3 contains 17 residues. As DNA, the CDR3 is TGCGCCAGCAGCCGATTACCCAGGGGACCATGGCCCTACGAGCAGTACTTC. Its protein is CASSRLPRGPWPYEQYF.

The chain recombines TRBV14 with TRBJ1-1; D not resolved. The CDR3 is made up of 16 amino acids. The germline V gene encodes CDR1 SGHDN and CDR2 FVKESK. Trimming took off 0 bases at V and 1 base at J, with 12 bases between the two ends. CDR3 residues: CASSQDGRQENTEAFF. CDR3 sequence (DNA): TGTGCCAGCAGCCAAGATGGTCGACAAGAGAACACTGAAGCTTTCTTT.

This sequence joins TRBV24-1 and TRBJ1-6; 9 bases line up with TRBD1. The trim removed 4 bases at V and 2 bases at J, leaving 5 bases unmatched. The CDR3 spans 17 residues. Germline V gene data show CDR1 as KGHDR and CDR2 as SFDVKD. For the CDR3, the DNA is TGTGCCACCAGTGACGCACAGGGGGCTGCCTATAATTCACCCCTCCACTTT. Translated: CATSDAQGAAYNSPLHF.

V is TRBV12-1 and J is TRBJ1-5; the table names TRBD1, a call not compared with the DNA. TRBV12-1 is a pseudogene. The CDR3 sequence is 18 residues long. As DNA, the CDR3 is TGTGCCAGCAGCCATCGTGCCAGATCAAATTATAGCAATCAGCCCCAGCATTTT. The encoded protein is CASSHRARSNYSNQPQHF.

The table lists this clone with a few counts. The chain has TRBV23-1 and TRBJ2-5, with D uncertain. TRBV23-1 belongs to the ORF category, with a function that is uncertain. Trimming pared 4 bases from V and 1 base from J, leaving 10 bases between. The CDR3 length is 14 residues. The CDR3 reads CASSPPRPQETQYF. In DNA form, the CDR3 reads TGCGCCAGCAGTCCTCCCAGGCCCCAAGAGACCCAGTACTTC.

The gene calls are TRBV5-1 and TRBJ1-2; 7 bases are shared with TRBD1. The CDR3 is 16 residues long. In germline, CDR1 is SGHRS, CDR2 YFSETQ. V lost 2 bases to trimming and J lost 0 bases; unmatched junction nucleotides: 7. The CDR3: CASSLGGTATNYGYTF. The CDR3, as DNA: TGCGCCAGCAGCTTAGGCGGGACAGCCACTAACTATGGCTACACCTTC.

The gene calls are TRBV5-3 and TRBJ1-1; TRBD1 matches 7 bases. TRBV5-3 has ORF status, its function being uncertain. This CDR3 comprises 15 residues. V shed 4 bases and J 0 bases; nucleotides not matched to a gene: 6. DNA for the CDR3: TGTGCCAGAAGCAATAGACAGGGTATGAACACTGAAGCTTTCTTT. It is translated as CARSNRQGMNTEAFF.

The chain employs TRBV19 and TRBJ1-4; 7 bases map to TRBD1. The CDR3 contains 14 residues. Germline assignment: CDR1 LNHDA and CDR2 SQIVND (reference sequence). Trimming removed 6 bases from V and 0 bases from J; junction bases left unmatched: 1. The CDR3: CASRQGATNEKLFF. CDR3 sequence (DNA): TGTGCCAGTAGGCAGGGGGCAACTAATGAAAAACTGTTTTTT.

This clone was seen once. The V call is TRBV10-1, the J call TRBJ1-1, with a tentative D call TRBD1 (5 bases). Trimming took 6 bases from V and 1 from J, leaving 15 bases between them. CDR1 is WNHNN, CDR2 SYGVQD, per germline (reference sequence). The CDR3 is 15 amino acids. CDR3 residues: CASSTVGQPNTEAFF. Written as DNA, the CDR3 is TGCGCCAGCAGCACCGTGGGGCAACCGAACACTGAAGCTTTCTTT.

CDR3 protein: CASSLRQGYGYTF. DNA of the CDR3: TGCGCCAGCAGCTTAAGACAGGGATATGGCTACACCTTC. The chain has TRBV5-1 and TRBJ1-2, with 7 bases that match TRBD1. CDR1 SGHRS and CDR2 YFSETQ come from the germline V gene. J gave up 5 bases and V 2 bases, and 3 bases lay outside the gene matches. The CDR3 has 13 residues.

The chain combines TRBV30 with TRBJ2-7, with TRBD1 matching 11 bases. The length of the CDR3 is 14 residues. Germline V lookup: CDR1 GTSNPN, CDR2 SVGIG (reference sequence). The trim removed 3 bases at V and 2 bases at J, leaving 3 bases unmatched. In DNA, the CDR3 is TGTGCCTGGAGGGGACAGGGGGTAACCTACGAGCAGTACTTC. It encodes CAWRGQGVTYEQYF.